A single sample is the source of the 19 T cell receptor beta chains below, sequenced in a study of shared clonotypes between healthy human individuals. CD8 cells regarded as naive lacked CD45RO, were positively chosen for CCR7, and omitted terminally differentiated effector memory CD45RA+ cells. Measured with immunoSEQ multiplex PCR; TCRdb has only the in-frame clones, and not every one. The repertoire consists of 450,000 to 700,000 clones, with 95% to 96% occurring once and the leading ten covering 0.11%. The sample comprised naive CD8+ T cells sorted from blood. These TCRs come from a woman younger than 45 in good health.

CDR3 sequence reads: CSATGNGYTF. CDR3 in DNA: TGCAGTGCTACTGGGAATGGCTACACCTTC. This chain uses TRBV20-1 with TRBJ1-2; D remains ambiguous. V dropped 4 bases and J dropped 6 bases, with 6 bases sitting between them. Looked up from germline, CDR1 is DFQATT and CDR2 is SNEGSKA (reference sequence). This CDR3 has 10 amino acids.

This clone was observed once. The genes are TRBV19 and TRBJ1-2; D gene uncertain. Trimming shortened V by 4 bases and J by 5 bases, and 17 bases separated the two germline ends. The CDR3 is 15 residues long. Germline CDR1 LNHDA, CDR2 SQIVND (reference sequence). CDR3 protein: CASSNSELWSYGYTF. CDR3 nucleotides: TGTGCCAGTAGTAACAGCGAACTTTGGAGTTATGGCTACACCTTC.

This clone was seen a single time. The rearrangement links TRBV5-1 to TRBJ2-3; possibly TRBD2 for D (6 bases). Germline V CDR1 and CDR2: SGHRS, YFSETQ. Trimming removed 2 bases from V and 1 base from J, with 14 bases in between. CDR3 size: 16 residues. CDR3 sequence (DNA): TGCGCCAGCAGCTTCCGGGGGAGAGGTGGCACAGATACGCAGTATTTT. Translated, it gives CASSFRGRGGTDTQYF.

The J gene is TRBJ2-1, the V gene TRBV25-1; D is unresolved. Germline values: CDR1 MGHDK, CDR2 SYGVNS. The CDR3 covers 10 residues. CDR3 bases: TGTGCAGCTTCAGGACGTGAGCAGTTCTTC. Translating gives CAASGREQFF.

The chain is built from TRBV7-9 and TRBJ1-1, with D unclear. CDR1 and CDR2 from the germline V gene are SEHNR and FQNEAQ (reference sequence). The CDR3 length is 13 residues. With 5 bases removed from V and 6 bases from J, the gap between germline ends came to 13 bases. The CDR3 bases are TGTGCCAGCAGCACGACCCGGAGCGCTGAAGCTTTCTTT. Translating gives CASSTTRSAEAFF.

This clone was seen once. The chain couples TRBV5-6 to TRBJ2-7; D not resolved. The CDR3 sequence is 18 residues long. Germline CDR1 reads SGHDT; CDR2 reads YYEEEE. Trimming shortened V by 0 bases and J by 6 bases, and 25 bases separated the two germline ends. CDR3 in DNA: TGTGCCAGCAGCTTGGGGGCCCGAGAGCTTAGTCGGCCCACCGAGCAGTACTTC. Translated, it gives CASSLGARELSRPTEQYF.

This clone appeared a single time. The V and J genes are TRBV9 and TRBJ2-7; D might be TRBD1 or TRBD2, each matching 5 bases. V lost 7 bases, J lost 0 bases, and 5 bases lay in between. CDR3 length equals 11 residues. Germline V lookup: CDR1 SGDLS, CDR2 YYNGEE. In DNA, the CDR3 is TGTGCCAGCGGGACCTCCTACGAGCAGTACTTC. Encoded protein: CASGTSYEQYF.

The chain is built from TRBV29-1 and TRBJ1-1; no firm D call. Per the germline V gene, CDR1 is SQVTM and CDR2 is ANQGSEA. The CDR3 length is 13 residues. Trimming pared 0 bases from V and 3 bases from J, leaving 8 bases between. The CDR3 is CSVEEGTYTEAFF. CDR3 bases: TGCAGCGTTGAAGAAGGAACCTACACTGAAGCTTTCTTT.

The chain carries TRBV11-1 and TRBJ2-5, with D possibly matching TRBD1 (6 bases). Trimming took 5 bases from V and 2 from J, leaving 12 bases between them. The CDR3 has 14 residues. Germline V gives CDR1 SGHAT, CDR2 FQDESV (reference sequence). The CDR3 loop reads CASSPYREQETQYF. The CDR3 DNA sequence: TGTGCCAGCAGCCCGTACAGGGAACAAGAGACCCAGTACTTC.

This rearrangement joins TRBV27 to TRBJ2-2; the D gene is possibly TRBD2 (5 bases). Germline CDR1 and CDR2: MNHEY and SMNVEV (reference sequence). V was pared by 8 bases and J by 0 bases, with 22 bases between. This CDR3 spans 18 amino acids. DNA of the CDR3: TGTGCCAGCCAAGGATTACCCGGAGACGGGGCGAACACCGGGGAGCTGTTTTTT. Translated: CASQGLPGDGANTGELFF.

The genes are TRBV5-6 and TRBJ2-5; 10 positions match TRBD1. V was clipped by 4 bases and J by 5 bases; unmatched bases: 5. The CDR3 has 14 amino acids. Looked up from germline, CDR1 is SGHDT and CDR2 is YYEEEE. CDR3 sequence: CASSPTGGWETQYF. The CDR3 DNA sequence: TGTGCCAGCAGCCCGACAGGGGGCTGGGAGACCCAGTACTTC. Using reference TRBV5-6 and TRBJ2-5 for the parts outside the CDR3, the full variable domain is DAGVTQSPTHLIKTRGQQVTLRCSPKSGHDTVSWYQQALGQGPQFIFQYYEEEERQRGNFPDRFSGHQFPNYSSELNVNALLLGDSALYLCASSPTGGWETQYFGPGTRLLVL.

The chain has TRBV19 and TRBJ1-1; D might be TRBD1 (6 bases). The CDR3 sequence is 15 residues long. Per germline, CDR1 LNHDA and CDR2 SQIVND (reference sequence). V gave up 7 bases and J gave up 3 bases, with 18 bases separating them. DNA for the CDR3: TGTGCCAGTATCCCCTGGGGGGCTAGGGACACTGAAGCTTTCTTT. This sequence encodes CASIPWGARDTEAFF.

CDR3 in amino acids: CSVDGTEIQLNYGYTF. The CDR3 region has the DNA TGCAGCGTTGACGGGACAGAGATACAGCTGAACTATGGCTACACCTTC. The V and J genes are TRBV29-1 and TRBJ1-2, with 7 bases matching TRBD1. V trimming: 3 bases; J trimming: 2 bases; junction bases outside the gene matches: 12. The germline V gene has CDR1 SQVTM and CDR2 ANQGSEA. The CDR3 has 16 amino acids.

V gene TRBV7-9 combines with J gene TRBJ2-1; 7 bases fit TRBD2. The CDR3 has 15 amino acids. The V gene end was trimmed by 5 bases and the J gene end by 5 bases; junction bases not matched to a gene: 9. Germline-derived CDR1 and CDR2 are SEHNR and FQNEAQ (reference sequence). In DNA, the CDR3 is TGTGCCAGCAGCCCAACTAGCGCAGGTAACAATGAGCAGTTCTTC. Protein product: CASSPTSAGNNEQFF.

The chain links TRBV6-1 to TRBJ1-4, with D uncertain. The CDR3 loop spans 15 amino acids. V was shortened by 7 bases and J by 0 bases, with 12 bases between the two germline ends. The V gene's germline CDR1 is MNHNS and CDR2 SASEGT. CDR3 DNA: TGTGCCAGCAACCGGGTCCGTGCAACTAATGAAAAACTGTTTTTT. It is translated as CASNRVRATNEKLFF.

V is TRBV28 and J is TRBJ2-5; either TRBD1 or TRBD2 may supply D (5 bases each). V lost 1 base to trimming and J lost 1 base, with 7 bases between them. The CDR3 loop spans 14 amino acids. Per germline, CDR1 MDHEN and CDR2 SYDVKM. CDR3: CASSLFGGQETQYF. DNA of the CDR3: TGTGCCAGCAGTTTATTTGGGGGCCAAGAGACCCAGTACTTC.

J is TRBJ2-7 and V is TRBV6-1; D perhaps matches TRBD1 (5 bases). The V gene's germline CDR1 is MNHNS and CDR2 SASEGT. This CDR3 contains 14 residues. V was trimmed by 1 base and J by 5 bases, leaving 12 bases between them. This CDR3 reads CASSEVWGWDEQYF. CDR3 DNA sequence: TGTGCCAGCAGTGAAGTTTGGGGCTGGGACGAGCAGTACTTC.

The V call is TRBV7-9, the J call TRBJ1-1, with TRBD1 matching over 8 bases. The CDR3 consists of 16 residues. Looked up from germline, CDR1 is SEHNR and CDR2 is FQNEAQ (reference sequence). The ends lost 2 bases at V and 1 base at J; junction bases unmatched: 6. Here the CDR3 DNA reads TGTGCCAGCAGCTTACCCAAAGGGACAGGGAACACTGAAGCTTTCTTT. Protein sequence: CASSLPKGTGNTEAFF. Together with reference TRBV7-9 and TRBJ1-1, the CDR3 gives the full variable domain: DTGVSQNPRHKITKRGQNVTFRCDPISEHNRLYWYRQTLGQGPEFLTYFQNEAQLEKSRLLSDRFSAERPKGSFSTLEIQRTEQGDSAMYLCASSLPKGTGNTEAFFGQGTRLTVV.

V and J are TRBV7-3 and TRBJ2-6; D is uncertain. Trimming removed 2 bases at V and 3 bases at J, with 5 bases between. CDR3 length: 14 residues. Germline loops: CDR1 SGHTA, CDR2 FQGTGA. Here the CDR3 DNA reads TGTGCCAGCAGCTTAGGGGTTGGGGCCAACGTCCTGACTTTC. Its translation is CASSLGVGANVLTF.